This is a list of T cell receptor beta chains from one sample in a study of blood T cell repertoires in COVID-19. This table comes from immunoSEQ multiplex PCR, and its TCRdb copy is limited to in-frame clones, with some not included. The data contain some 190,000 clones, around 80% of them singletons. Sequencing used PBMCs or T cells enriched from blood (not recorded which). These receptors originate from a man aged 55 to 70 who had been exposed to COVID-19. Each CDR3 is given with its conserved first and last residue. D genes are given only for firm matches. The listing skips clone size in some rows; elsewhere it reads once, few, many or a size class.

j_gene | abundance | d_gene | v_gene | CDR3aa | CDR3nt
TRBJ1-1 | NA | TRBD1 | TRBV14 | CASSIGTGKNTEAFF | TGTGCCAGCAGCATAGGGACAGGCAAGAACACTGAAGCTTTCTTT
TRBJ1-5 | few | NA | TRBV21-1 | CASKDISGNQPQHF | TGTGCCAGCAAGGACATATCCGGCAATCAGCCCCAGCATTTT
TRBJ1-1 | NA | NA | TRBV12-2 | CASRSRQGPPMNTEAFF | TGTGCAAGTCGTTCCCGACAGGGGCCGCCCATGAACACTGAAGCTTTCTTT
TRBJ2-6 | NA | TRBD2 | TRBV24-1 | CATSDLLGGAGGSSGANVLTF | TGTGCCACCAGTGATTTGCTAGGTGGAGCGGGAGGATCCTCTGGGGCCAACGTCCTGACTTTC
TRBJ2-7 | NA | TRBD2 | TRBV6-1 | CASSDSGSTYEQYF | TGTGCCAGCAGTGATAGCGGGAGCACCTACGAGCAGTACTTC
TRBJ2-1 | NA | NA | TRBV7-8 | CASSFREPNNEQFF | TGTGCCAGCAGCTTTCGGGAACCTAACAATGAGCAGTTCTTC
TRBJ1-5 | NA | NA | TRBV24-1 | CATSAQGSNQPQHF | TGTGCCACCAGTGCCCAGGGGAGCAATCAGCCCCAGCATTTT
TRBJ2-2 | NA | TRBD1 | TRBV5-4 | CASSLAQGGGLHTGELFF | TGTGCCAGCAGCTTAGCACAGGGGGGCGGTCTCCACACCGGGGAGCTGTTTTTT
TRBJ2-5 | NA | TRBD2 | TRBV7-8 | CASSLVGIAGGGETQYF | TGTGCCAGCAGCTTAGTGGGGATAGCGGGAGGAGGGGAGACCCAGTACTTC
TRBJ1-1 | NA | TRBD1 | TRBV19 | CASSTQGGSTEAFF | TGTGCCAGTAGTACCCAAGGGGGCAGCACTGAAGCTTTCTTT
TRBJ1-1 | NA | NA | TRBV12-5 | CASVFSGVGVAFF | TGTGCTAGTGTTTTTAGTGGGGTAGGGGTAGCTTTCTTT
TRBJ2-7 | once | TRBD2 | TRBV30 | CAWSVRLAGVTPYEQYF | TGTGCCTGGAGTGTAAGGCTAGCGGGAGTCACGCCCTACGAGCAGTACTTC
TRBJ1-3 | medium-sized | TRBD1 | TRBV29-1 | CSVRGQGANTIYF | TGCAGCGTTAGGGGACAGGGGGCGAACACCATATATTTT
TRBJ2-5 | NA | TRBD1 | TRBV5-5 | CASRWQGAGETQYF | TGTGCCAGCAGATGGCAGGGGGCGGGAGAGACCCAGTACTTC
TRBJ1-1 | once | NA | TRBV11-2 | CASSFGGAGNTEAFF | TGTGCCAGCAGCTTCGGGGGGGCCGGGAACACTGAAGCTTTCTTT
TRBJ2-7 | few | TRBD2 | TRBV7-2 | CASSLRLAGGPHEQYF | TGTGCCAGCAGCCTCCGACTAGCGGGAGGGCCCCACGAGCAGTACTTC
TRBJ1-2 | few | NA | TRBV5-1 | CASTGFNYGYTF | TGCGCCAGCACGGGATTCAACTATGGCTACACCTTC
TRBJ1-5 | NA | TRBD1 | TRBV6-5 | CASGEGAQQPQHF | TGTGCCAGCGGCGAGGGGGCTCAGCAGCCCCAGCATTTT
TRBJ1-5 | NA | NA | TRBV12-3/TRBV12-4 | CASTLSGNQPQHF | TGTGCCAGCACCTTGTCCGGGAATCAGCCCCAGCATTTT
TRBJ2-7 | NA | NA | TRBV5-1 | CASSLTVSYEQYF | TGCGCCAGCAGCCTGACAGTTTCCTACGAGCAGTACTTC
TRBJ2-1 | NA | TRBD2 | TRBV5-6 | CASTFRTSGNDEQFF | TGTGCCAGCACCTTTCGGACTAGCGGGAATGATGAGCAGTTCTTC
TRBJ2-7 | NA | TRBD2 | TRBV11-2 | CASSLAGGALYEQYF | TGTGCCAGCAGCTTAGCGGGGGGAGCTCTATACGAGCAGTACTTC
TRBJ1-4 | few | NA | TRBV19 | CASSIQGATNEKLFF | TGTGCCAGTAGTATCCAGGGTGCGACTAATGAAAAACTGTTTTTT
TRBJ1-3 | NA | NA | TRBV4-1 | CASSQDQSGSGNTIYF | TGCGCCAGCAGCCAAGATCAGTCGGGCTCTGGAAACACCATATATTTT
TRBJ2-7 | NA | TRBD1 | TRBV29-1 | CSVAFGRGYEQYF | TGCAGCGTAGCTTTTGGCAGGGGGTACGAGCAGTACTTC
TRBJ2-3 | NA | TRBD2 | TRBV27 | CASSSSLLAGVSDTQYF | TGTGCCAGCAGTTCATCCCTACTAGCGGGAGTTTCAGATACGCAGTATTTT
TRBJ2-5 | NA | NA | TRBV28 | CASSFLRSQANQETQYF | TGTGCCAGCAGTTTCCTCCGGTCTCAGGCTAACCAAGAGACCCAGTACTTC
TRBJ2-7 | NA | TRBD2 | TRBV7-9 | CASSSPGGSPYEQYF | TGTGCCAGCAGCTCCCCGGGGGGGAGCCCCTACGAGCAGTACTTC
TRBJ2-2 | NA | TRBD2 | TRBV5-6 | CASSDTSGSGTGELFF | TGTGCCAGCAGCGATACTAGCGGCAGTGGCACCGGGGAGCTGTTTTTT
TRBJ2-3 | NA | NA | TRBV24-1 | CATSPRRGSTDTQYF | TGTGCCACCAGTCCCAGAAGGGGGAGCACAGATACGCAGTATTTT
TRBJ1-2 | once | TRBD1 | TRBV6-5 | CASSQRDRAYGYTF | TGTGCCAGCAGTCAACGGGACAGAGCCTATGGCTACACCTTC
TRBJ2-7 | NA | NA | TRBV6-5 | CASNEDRLFNEQYF | TGTGCCAGCAACGAAGACAGGTTGTTTAACGAGCAGTACTTC
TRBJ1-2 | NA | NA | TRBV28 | CASSSTFLGYGYTF | TGTGCCAGCAGTTCGACATTCCTGGGCTATGGCTACACCTTC
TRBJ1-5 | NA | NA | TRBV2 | CASKLARVGQPQHF | TGTGCCAGCAAACTAGCCAGGGTTGGCCAGCCCCAGCATTTT
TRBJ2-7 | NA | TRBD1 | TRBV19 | CASSLLTGAYEQYF | TGTGCCAGTAGTCTTCTGACAGGGGCCTACGAGCAGTACTTC
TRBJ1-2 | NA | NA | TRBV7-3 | CASSLTGTTQSGGYTF | TGTGCCAGCAGCTTAACTGGGACAACCCAGAGTGGTGGCTACACCTTC
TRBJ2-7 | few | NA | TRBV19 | CASSIRGRGSYEQYF | TGTGCCAGTAGTATACGTGGCAGGGGATCCTACGAGCAGTACTTC
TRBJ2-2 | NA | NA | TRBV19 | CASSQGPGKNTGELFF | TGTGCCAGTAGTCAAGGTCCAGGCAAGAACACCGGGGAGCTGTTTTTT
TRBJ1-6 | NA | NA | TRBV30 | CAWIPGSSYNSPLHF | TGTGCCTGGATCCCCGGGAGCTCCTATAATTCACCCCTCCACTTT
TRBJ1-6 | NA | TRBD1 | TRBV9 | CASSAGTAINSPLHF | TGTGCCAGCAGCGCCGGGACAGCAATTAATTCACCCCTCCACTTT
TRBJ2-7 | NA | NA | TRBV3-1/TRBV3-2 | CASSQDGGSNEQYF | TGTGCCAGCAGCCAAGATGGGGGGAGCAACGAGCAGTACTTC
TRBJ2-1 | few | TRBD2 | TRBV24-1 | CATSPSGTYNEQFF | TGTGCCACCAGTCCTAGCGGAACCTACAATGAGCAGTTCTTC
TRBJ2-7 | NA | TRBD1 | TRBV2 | CASSRDRASYEQYF | TGTGCCAGCAGTAGGGACAGGGCGTCCTACGAGCAGTACTTC
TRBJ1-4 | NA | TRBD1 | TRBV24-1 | CATSDPPGQGGEKLFF | TGTGCCACCAGTGACCCTCCGGGACAGGGGGGGGAAAAACTGTTTTTT
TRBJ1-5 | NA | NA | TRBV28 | CASSLLFQPQHF | TGTGCCAGCAGTTTATTATTTCAGCCCCAGCATTTT
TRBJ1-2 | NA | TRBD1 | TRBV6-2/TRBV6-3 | CASSYSGTGVGYTF | TGTGCCAGCAGTTACTCCGGGACAGGGGTTGGCTACACCTTC
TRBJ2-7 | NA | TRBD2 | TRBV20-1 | CSASEGLRLYEQYF | TGCAGTGCTAGTGAGGGACTACGGCTATACGAGCAGTACTTC
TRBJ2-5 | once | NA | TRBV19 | CASRIHAAEETQYF | TGTGCCAGTAGAATTCATGCGGCAGAAGAGACCCAGTACTTC
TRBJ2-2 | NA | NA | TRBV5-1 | CASSTGDLNTGELFF | TGCGCCAGCAGCACGGGGGACCTTAACACCGGGGAGCTGTTTTTT
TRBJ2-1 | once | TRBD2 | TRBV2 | CASALTSGSHEQFF | TGTGCCAGCGCCTTGACTAGCGGGAGCCATGAGCAGTTCTTC
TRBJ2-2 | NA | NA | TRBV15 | CATRAPRGGYTGELFF | TGTGCCACCAGAGCCCCCCGGGGTGGGTACACCGGGGAGCTGTTTTTT
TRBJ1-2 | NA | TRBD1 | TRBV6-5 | CASTAGQAYGYTF | TGTGCCAGCACCGCGGGACAGGCCTATGGCTACACCTTC
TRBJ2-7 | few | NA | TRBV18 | CASSPVQGSYEQYF | TGTGCCAGCTCACCGGTACAGGGATCCTACGAGCAGTACTTC
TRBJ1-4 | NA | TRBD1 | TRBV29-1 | CSVENQATGESEKLFF | TGCAGCGTTGAAAATCAGGCGACAGGGGAGAGTGAAAAACTGTTTTTT
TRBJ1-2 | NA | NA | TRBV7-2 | CASSATDYGYTF | TGTGCCAGCAGCGCGACAGACTATGGCTACACCTTC